The rows below give T cell receptor beta chains drawn from one sample of a study of T cell responses to AZD1222 COVID-19 vaccine. Repertoires were generated with immunoSEQ multiplex PCR, while TCRdb's copy carries only in-frame clones and drops some. The sample contains about 93,000 clones, 75% to 90% of which appear only once. This material consisted of peripheral blood, taken on day 0 of AZD1222 vaccination. The source is an adult in good health. CDR3s include the opening cysteine and the closing phenylalanine or tryptophan.

TRBJ2-5	TRBV5-4	CVSSSTRDQEAQYF
TRBJ2-1	TRBV19	CASSPGGLLINEQFF
TRBJ2-1	TRBV9	CASSAGTLVEQFF
TRBJ2-2	TRBV7-7	CAAGAGTGELFF
TRBJ2-1	TRBV5-1	CASRVFSRDHLGGDEQFF
TRBJ2-1	TRBV5-4	CASSEVYRALSYNEQFF
TRBJ2-2	TRBV6-5	CASERGEVLTGELFF
TRBJ1-1	TRBV7-8	CASSFGEPKAEAFF
TRBJ2-3	TRBV7-2	CASSLASTDTQYF
TRBJ2-1	TRBV11-2	CASSLGRRLVGEQFF
TRBJ2-1	TRBV6-4	CASARDPSYNEQFF
TRBJ2-7	TRBV7-9	CASSLSLANSYEQYF
TRBJ1-4	TRBV28	CASSRLGPTNEKLFF
TRBJ2-6	TRBV6-5	CASSYLSGANVLTF
TRBJ1-2	TRBV7-9	CASSENRVGHGYTF
TRBJ1-4	TRBV25-1	CASSINEKLFF
TRBJ1-5	TRBV28	CASSATGMNQPQHF
TRBJ1-4	TRBV6-4	CARGCEKLFF
TRBJ1-2	TRBV21-1	CASSKGGSGEDAGYTF
TRBJ1-2	TRBV7-2	CASSAERTGRDGYTF
TRBJ1-1	TRBV15	CATSRDGGIAEAFF
TRBJ1-1	TRBV5-5	CASSLMVGNTEAFF